By share of the sample, the clone carrying this TCR beta chain is medium-sized. As yet, its antigen is unknown. This CDR3 has 13 amino acids. V gave up 6 bases and J gave up 0 bases, with 9 bases separating them. The germline V gene has CDR1 WSHSY and CDR2 SAAADI. The sample belongs to a study of T cells after yellow fever vaccination. Study context: Fractions containing few cells were prepared with SMART-Seq v4 Ultra Low Input. The study's findings and limits: Secondary responses were weaker yet peaked faster, day 5 versus 15. One caveat is that FACS-sorted repertoires could contain abundant clonotypes contaminating from the bulk population. In post-booster samples, most primary-vaccination clones reappeared (around 95% CD4, nearly 90% CD8).

From the 5' RACE reads, TCRdb called clonotypes with MiXCR, one entry per CDR3 protein. In the table there are over 45,000 distinct CDR3 sequences, 7.1% of which are singletons. This chain links TRBV10-2 with TRBJ2-7; D unclear. Sequenced here: CD8+ T cells sorted from PBMCs, sampled on the day of the first yellow fever vaccination. The TCR originated in a man between 18 and 29 years old who received the YFV17D yellow fever vaccine. The CDR3 nucleotides read TGCGCCAGCAGGCCTGGGGACTCCTACGAGCAGTACTTC. Amino acid sequence: CASRPGDSYEQYF.